The 23 T cell receptor beta chains reported below all come from one sample, sequenced in a study of CD8+CD57+ T cells in acquired aplastic anemia. CDR3 and TCR beta VDJ profiling relied on a genomic DNA template. TCRdb processed the reads anew with MiXCR; each CDR3 protein has one entry. The sample has fewer than 200,000 distinct CDR3 sequences, 48% seen once. CD8+CD57+ cell expansion had been shown by flow cytometry in patients chosen for sequencing. The sequenced material came from sorted CD4+, CD8+, or CD8+CD57+ T cells (not recorded which) from PBMCs. The receptors come from a human donor with aplastic anemia.

V is TRBV2 and J is TRBJ1-2, with TRBD1 matching over 8 bases. The CDR3 has 12 amino acids. Germline lookup yields CDR1 SNHLY and CDR2 FYNNEI. As DNA, the CDR3 is TGTACCACTAAGACAGGGGTTGATGGCTACACCTTC. The encoded protein is CTTKTGVDGYTF.

This clonotype was seen ten or more times. The V call is TRBV19, the J call TRBJ2-4, with D perhaps matching TRBD1 or TRBD2 (6 bases each). Trimming stripped 1 base from V and 1 base from J, with 11 bases between. CDR1 and CDR2 from the germline V gene are LNHDA and SQIVND (reference sequence). The CDR3 spans 16 residues. Here the CDR3 reads CASSIVGGAAKNIQYF. The CDR3 nucleotides read TGTGCCAGTAGTATAGTCGGGGGCGCGGCCAAAAACATTCAGTACTTC.

The chain is built from TRBV10-3 and TRBJ2-1; perhaps TRBD1 as D (5 bases). Germline V gives CDR1 ENHRY, CDR2 SYGVKD. This CDR3 comprises 13 residues. Trimming pared 10 bases from V and 5 bases from J, leaving 15 bases between. CDR3 nucleotide sequence: TGTGCCACCACGCAGGGTTTGGACAATGAGCAGTTCTTC. Protein product: CATTQGLDNEQFF.

A few counts support this clonotype. The genes are TRBV7-3 and TRBJ2-5; 7 positions agree with TRBD2. The germline V gene has CDR1 SGHTA and CDR2 FQGTGA. The CDR3 is 14 amino acids. J gave up 4 bases and V 0 bases, and 2 bases lay outside the gene matches. CDR3 sequence: CASSLTGGRETQYF. The CDR3 region has the DNA TGTGCCAGCAGCTTAACGGGGGGGAGAGAGACCCAGTACTTC. Supplemented by reference TRBV7-3 and TRBJ2-5, the full variable domain reads GAGVSQTPSNKVTEKGKYVELRCDPISGHTALYWYRQSLGQGPEFLIYFQGTGAADDSGLPNDRFFAVRPEGSVSTLKIQRTERGDSAVYLCASSLTGGRETQYFGPGTRLLVL.

This clonotype was counted many times. The chain is built from TRBV12-3 or TRBV12-4 and TRBJ1-2; weak D call: TRBD1 (6 bases). V dropped 6 bases and J dropped 5 bases, with 16 bases sitting between them. The CDR3 sequence is 14 residues long. The CDR3 spells CASRPTGLGYGYTF. The CDR3 DNA is TGTGCCAGCAGACCTACAGGGTTAGGGTATGGCTACACCTTC.

In its sample, this clonotype was seen many times. This chain uses TRBV5-1 with TRBJ2-7; 9 nucleotides match TRBD1. CDR3 length: 14 amino acids. Germline V gene data show CDR1 as SGHRS and CDR2 as YFSETQ. The V and J ends lost 7 bases and 4 bases, in that order; junction bases with no gene match: 9. The CDR3 is CASCDGTGRYEQYF. CDR3 in DNA: TGCGCCAGCTGCGATGGGACAGGGAGGTACGAGCAGTACTTC.

This clonotype was recorded at least ten times. In nucleotides, the CDR3 is TGTGCCAGCAGCTTAGGCACTAGCGGCACAGATACGCAGTATTTT. Protein product: CASSLGTSGTDTQYF. The chain couples TRBV7-9 to TRBJ2-3, with 7 bases fitting TRBD2. The trim removed 1 base at V and 1 base at J, leaving 2 bases unmatched. CDR1 is SEHNR and CDR2 is FQNEAQ in the germline V gene (reference sequence). The CDR3 consists of 15 residues.

The CDR3 here is CASSLVGHEQYF. CDR3 coding DNA: TGTGCCAGCAGCTTAGTAGGGCACGAGCAGTACTTC. This sequence joins TRBV11-3 and TRBJ2-7; D unresolved. The CDR3 is 12 amino acids. From germline, CDR1 is SGHNT and CDR2 YENEEA. Trimming took off 1 base at V and 5 bases at J, with 6 bases between the two ends. Using reference TRBV11-3 and TRBJ2-7 for the parts outside the CDR3, the full variable domain is EAGVVQSPRYKIIEKKQPVAFWCNPISGHNTLYWYLQNLGQGPELLIRYENEEAVDDSQLPKDRFSAERLKGVDSTLKIQPAELGDSAVYLCASSLVGHEQYFGPGTRLTVT.

This clonotype was picked up a small number of times. The V gene is TRBV12-3 or TRBV12-4, the J gene TRBJ2-2; TRBD2 aligns across 7 bases. The CDR3 loop spans 13 amino acids. The V and J ends lost 5 bases and 7 bases, in that order; junction bases with no gene match: 4. The CDR3: CASSTRTSGELFF. The CDR3 coding sequence is TGTGCCAGCAGTACCCGGACTAGCGGGGAGCTGTTTTTT.

This clonotype was picked up many times. This chain uses TRBV9 with TRBJ1-1, with D unresolved. The germline CDR1 and CDR2 sequences are SGDLS and YYNGEE. Trimming cost V 0 bases and J 8 bases, with 14 bases left between them. CDR3 size: 14 residues. CDR3 nucleotide sequence: TGTGCCAGCAGCGTAGGCTTCGCAAGAGGGGAAGCTTTCTTT. As protein: CASSVGFARGEAFF.

In this sample, this clonotype turned up many times. This rearrangement joins TRBV5-1 to TRBJ2-7; 9 nucleotides match TRBD1. This CDR3 contains 15 residues. The trim removed 5 bases at V and 5 bases at J, leaving 11 bases unmatched. Looked up from germline, CDR1 is SGHRS and CDR2 is YFSETQ. The CDR3 loop reads CASRQTGTGSHEQYF. The CDR3 coding sequence is TGCGCCAGCAGACAGACCGGGACAGGGTCACACGAGCAGTACTTC.

There are a few counts of this clonotype. In DNA form, the CDR3 reads TGTGCCAGCAGCACTTGGGACAGGGGATTAGCCAAAAACATTCAGTACTTC. This codes for CASSTWDRGLAKNIQYF. The J gene is TRBJ2-4, the V gene TRBV11-3; 10 bases agree with TRBD1. The CDR3 totals 17 residues. The V gene's germline CDR1 is SGHNT and CDR2 YENEEA. J gave up 0 bases and V 5 bases, and 7 bases lay outside the gene matches. The whole variable domain, remainder taken from reference TRBV11-3 and TRBJ2-4, is EAGVVQSPRYKIIEKKQPVAFWCNPISGHNTLYWYLQNLGQGPELLIRYENEEAVDDSQLPKDRFSAERLKGVDSTLKIQPAELGDSAVYLCASSTWDRGLAKNIQYFGAGTRLSVL.

This chain links TRBV29-1 with TRBJ2-5, with D maybe TRBD1 (7 bases). The V gene lost 6 bases and the J gene lost 0 bases, with 17 bases spanning the gap. The CDR3 is 15 amino acids. In germline, CDR1 is SQVTM, CDR2 ANQGSEA. The CDR3 coding sequence is TGCAGCGTCAACCCAGGGGGGACTCACCAAGAGACCCAGTACTTC. Its translation: CSVNPGGTHQETQYF.

This clonotype showed up many times. The rearrangement uses TRBV4-1 and TRBJ1-2, with TRBD1 matching 8 bases. The germline CDR1 and CDR2 sequences are MGHRA and YSYEKL. The V and J ends lost 3 bases and 2 bases, in that order; junction bases with no gene match: 5. The CDR3 spans 15 residues. The CDR3 spells CASSHTTGENYGYTF. CDR3 nucleotide sequence: TGCGCCAGCAGCCATACGACAGGGGAGAACTATGGCTACACCTTC.

This chain joins TRBV25-1 and TRBJ2-7; TRBD1 aligns across 9 bases. The V gene end was trimmed by 4 bases and the J gene end by 3 bases; junction bases not matched to a gene: 13. This CDR3 has 17 residues. The V gene's germline CDR1 is MGHDK and CDR2 SYGVNS. CDR3 loop: CASSGRNTGTGNYEQYF. DNA of the CDR3: TGTGCCAGCAGTGGACGAAACACCGGGACAGGGAACTACGAGCAGTACTTC.

V gene TRBV10-2 combines with J gene TRBJ2-5; D not resolved. The V end lost 1 base, the J end lost 5 bases, and 11 bases lay between the germline ends. Germline assignment: CDR1 WSHSY and CDR2 SAAADI. The CDR3 loop spans 14 amino acids. CDR3 loop: CASSELRGEETQYF. CDR3 sequence (DNA): TGCGCCAGCAGTGAGTTGCGAGGAGAGGAGACCCAGTACTTC.

The rearrangement links TRBV29-1 to TRBJ1-1; possibly TRBD1 for D (6 bases). In germline, CDR1 is SQVTM, CDR2 ANQGSEA. The germline V and J ends were trimmed by 6 bases and 2 bases, with 13 bases remaining between them. The CDR3 runs to 13 residues. CDR3 in amino acids: CSVGGTHNTEAFF. DNA of the CDR3: TGCAGCGTGGGCGGGACACACAACACTGAAGCTTTCTTT.

In its sample, this clonotype was seen many times. V gene TRBV10-3 combines with J gene TRBJ1-5; D is unclear. Trimming removed 3 bases at V and 6 bases at J, with 12 bases between. There are 14 residues in the CDR3. CDR1 and CDR2 (germline): ENHRY, SYGVKD. CDR3 loop: CAISDTRSGQPQHF. For the CDR3, the DNA is TGTGCCATCAGTGACACTAGATCGGGTCAGCCCCAGCATTTT.

This chain uses TRBV2 with TRBJ1-6; maybe TRBD1 (5 bases). Germline assignment: CDR1 SNHLY and CDR2 FYNNEI. The CDR3 is 15 amino acids. Trimming removed 3 bases at V and 5 bases at J, with 11 bases between. The CDR3 region is CASSDRVDNNSPLHF. The CDR3 DNA sequence: TGTGCCAGCAGTGACAGGGTGGATAATAATTCACCCCTCCACTTT.

This clonotype was found a few times. The chain couples TRBV2 to TRBJ2-7; D is undetermined. V lost 5 bases to trimming and J lost 5 bases, with 10 bases between them. The CDR3 sequence is 12 residues long. Looked up from germline, CDR1 is SNHLY and CDR2 is FYNNEI. CDR3 sequence reads: CASSSVTNEQYF. The CDR3 DNA is TGTGCCAGCAGTTCCGTCACCAACGAGCAGTACTTC. Looking up the rest from reference TRBV2 and TRBJ2-7 gives the full variable domain: EPEVTQTPSHQVTQMGQEVILRCVPISNHLYFYWYRQILGQKVEFLVSFYNNEISEKSEIFDDQFSVERPDGSNFTLKIRSTKLEDSAMYFCASSSVTNEQYFGPGTRLTVT.

V usage is TRBV25-1 and J usage is TRBJ1-4; D possibly corresponds to TRBD1 (5 bases). The V gene's germline CDR1 is MGHDK and CDR2 SYGVNS. This CDR3 is 15 amino acids long. Trimming removed 4 bases at V and 1 base at J, with 10 bases between. CDR3 region: CASSAWTQTNEKLFF. CDR3 nucleotide sequence: TGTGCCAGCAGTGCCTGGACACAAACTAATGAAAAACTGTTTTTT.

CDR3 sequence reads: CSASQRDKYNEQFF. As DNA, the CDR3 is TGCAGTGCTAGCCAACGGGACAAGTACAATGAGCAGTTCTTC. The V call is TRBV20-1, the J call TRBJ2-1, with a possible D match to TRBD1 (6 bases). CDR3 length: 14 amino acids. The germline V gene has CDR1 DFQATT and CDR2 SNEGSKA (reference sequence). Trimming took 3 bases from V and 4 from J, leaving 13 bases between them.

This rearrangement joins TRBV30 to TRBJ2-7; D gene unclear. Trimming removed 0 bases from V and 5 bases from J, with 11 bases in between. Germline V lookup: CDR1 GTSNPN, CDR2 SVGIG (reference sequence). The CDR3 has 13 amino acids. For the CDR3, the DNA is TGTGCCTGGAGTGTACATCGCCAGGACGAGCAGTACTTC. Its protein product is CAWSVHRQDEQYF.